The clone carrying this TCR beta chain was found many times. Antigen specificity is unknown. There are 14 residues in the CDR3. CDR1 is LGHDT, CDR2 YNNKEL, per germline (reference sequence). V gave up 6 bases and J gave up 4 bases, with 10 bases separating them. This sample was taken from a study of T-cell memory formation after mild COVID-19. Constant-segment primers were used for 5'RACE, and the resulting TCR alpha and TCR beta cDNA libraries carried sample barcodes and UMIs. MiXCR, run by TCRdb on the 5' RACE reads, gives a single entry per CDR3 protein. The repertoire holds hundreds of thousands of distinct CDR3 sequences, with about 25% as singletons. Whole-study findings and limits: CD4+ clones that contracted lay mainly in CM and EM; CD8+ ones lay in EMRA.

Sequencing used PBMCs or a T cell subset sorted from them (not recorded which). The TCR sequence derives from an adult woman who had mild COVID-19 (a few samples of this study predate the infection). Cell type and time point are not known. The chain is built from TRBV3-1 and TRBJ1-6; D ambiguous. The CDR3 DNA reads TGTGCCAGCAGAAAAGACCAATATAATTCACCCCTCCACTTT. As protein: CASRKDQYNSPLHF.